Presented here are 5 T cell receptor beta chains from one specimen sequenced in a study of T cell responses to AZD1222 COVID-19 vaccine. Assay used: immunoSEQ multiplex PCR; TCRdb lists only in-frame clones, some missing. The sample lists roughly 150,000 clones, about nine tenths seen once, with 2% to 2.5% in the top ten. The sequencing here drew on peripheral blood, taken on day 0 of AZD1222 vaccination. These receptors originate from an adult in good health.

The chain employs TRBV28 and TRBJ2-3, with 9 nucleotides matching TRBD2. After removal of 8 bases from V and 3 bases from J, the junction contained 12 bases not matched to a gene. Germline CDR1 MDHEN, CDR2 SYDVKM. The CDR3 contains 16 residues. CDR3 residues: CASPPSGTSQTDTQYF. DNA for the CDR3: TGTGCCAGCCCCCCTTCCGGGACTAGCCAAACAGATACGCAGTATTTT. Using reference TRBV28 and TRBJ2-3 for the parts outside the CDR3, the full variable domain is DVKVTQSSRYLVKRTGEKVFLECVQDMDHENMFWYRQDPGLGLRLIYFSYDVKMKEKGDIPEGYSVSREKKERFSLILESASTNQTSMYLCASPPSGTSQTDTQYFGPGTRLTVL.

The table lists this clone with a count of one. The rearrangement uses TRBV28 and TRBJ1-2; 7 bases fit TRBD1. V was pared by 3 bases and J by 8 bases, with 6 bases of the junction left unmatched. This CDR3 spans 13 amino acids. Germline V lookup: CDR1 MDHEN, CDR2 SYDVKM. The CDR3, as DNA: TGTGCCAGCAGTTTTAGAGGGGGCTACGGCTACACCTTC. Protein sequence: CASSFRGGYGYTF.

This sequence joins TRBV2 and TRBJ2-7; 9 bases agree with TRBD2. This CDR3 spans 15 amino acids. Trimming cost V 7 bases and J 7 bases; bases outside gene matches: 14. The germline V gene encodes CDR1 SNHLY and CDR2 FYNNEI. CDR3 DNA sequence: TGTGCCAGCATTATTAGCGGGGGCCTTAGAGGGGAGCAGTACTTC. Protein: CASIISGGLRGEQYF.

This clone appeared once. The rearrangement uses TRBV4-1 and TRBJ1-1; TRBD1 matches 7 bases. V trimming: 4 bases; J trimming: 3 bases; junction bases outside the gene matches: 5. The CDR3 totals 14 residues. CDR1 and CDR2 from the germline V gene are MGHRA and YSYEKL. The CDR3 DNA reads TGCGCCAGCAGCCCAGGGGACAGAGACACTGAAGCTTTCTTT. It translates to CASSPGDRDTEAFF.

Here the CDR3 reads CASSPMAGLATDTQYF. Written as DNA, the CDR3 is TGTGCCAGCAGTCCCATGGCGGGGCTGGCAACAGATACGCAGTATTTT. The chain employs TRBV27 and TRBJ2-3, with D tentatively TRBD2 (6 bases). The V end lost 5 bases, the J end lost 3 bases, and 18 bases lay between the germline ends. This CDR3 is 16 amino acids long. Per germline, CDR1 MNHEY and CDR2 SMNVEV (reference sequence).